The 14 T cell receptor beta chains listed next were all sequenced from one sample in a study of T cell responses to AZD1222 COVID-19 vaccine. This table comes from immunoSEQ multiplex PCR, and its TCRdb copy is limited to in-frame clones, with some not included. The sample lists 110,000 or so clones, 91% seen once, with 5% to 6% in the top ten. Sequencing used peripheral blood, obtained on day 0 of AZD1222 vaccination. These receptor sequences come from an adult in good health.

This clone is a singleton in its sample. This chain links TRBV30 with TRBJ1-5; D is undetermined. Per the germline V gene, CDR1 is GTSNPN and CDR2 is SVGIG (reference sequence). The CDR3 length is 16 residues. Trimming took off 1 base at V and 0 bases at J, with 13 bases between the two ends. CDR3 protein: CAWSAFSTSSNQPQHF. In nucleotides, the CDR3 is TGTGCCTGGAGTGCCTTTTCCACAAGTAGCAATCAGCCCCAGCATTTT.

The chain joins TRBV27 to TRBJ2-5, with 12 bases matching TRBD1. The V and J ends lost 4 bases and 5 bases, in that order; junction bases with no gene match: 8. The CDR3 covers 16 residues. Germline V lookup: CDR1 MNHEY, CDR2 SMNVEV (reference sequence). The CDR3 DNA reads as TGTGCCAGCAGTTCAGGGACAGGGGGCTTCTGGGAGACCCAGTACTTC. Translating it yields CASSSGTGGFWETQYF.

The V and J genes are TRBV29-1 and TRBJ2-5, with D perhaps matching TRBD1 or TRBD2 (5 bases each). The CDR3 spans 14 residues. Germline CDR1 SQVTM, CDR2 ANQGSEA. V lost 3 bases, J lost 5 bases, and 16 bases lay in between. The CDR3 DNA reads TGCAGCGTTGAGGGGGTAGGGGTTCCGGAGACCCAGTACTTC. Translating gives CSVEGVGVPETQYF. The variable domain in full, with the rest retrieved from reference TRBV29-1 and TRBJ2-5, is SAVISQKPSRDICQRGTSLTIQCQVDSQVTMMFWYRQQPGQSLTLIATANQGSEATYESGFVIDKFPISRPNLTFSTLTVSNMSPEDSSIYLCSVEGVGVPETQYFGPGTRLLVL.

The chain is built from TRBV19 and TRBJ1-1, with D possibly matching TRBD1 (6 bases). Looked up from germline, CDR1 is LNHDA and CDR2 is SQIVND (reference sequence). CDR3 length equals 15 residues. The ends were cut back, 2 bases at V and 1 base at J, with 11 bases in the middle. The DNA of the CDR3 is TGTGCCAGTAGTATACCAGGGGCGGGGAACACTGAAGCTTTCTTT. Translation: CASSIPGAGNTEAFF.

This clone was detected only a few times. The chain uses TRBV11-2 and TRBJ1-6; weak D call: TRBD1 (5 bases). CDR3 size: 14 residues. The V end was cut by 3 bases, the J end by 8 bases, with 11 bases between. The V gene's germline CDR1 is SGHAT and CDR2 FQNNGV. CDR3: CASSFQQAYSPLHF. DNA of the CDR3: TGTGCCAGCAGCTTTCAACAGGCATATTCACCCCTCCACTTT.

For the CDR3, the DNA is TGTGCCAGCTCACCCCTTACAGGGCCCAGCTCCTACGAGCAGTACTTC. Protein sequence: CASSPLTGPSSYEQYF. This chain links TRBV18 with TRBJ2-7, with D tentatively TRBD1 (6 bases). The CDR3 is 16 amino acids. CDR1 and CDR2 from the germline V gene are KGHSH and LQKENI. Trimming removed 3 bases at V and 0 bases at J, with 15 bases between.

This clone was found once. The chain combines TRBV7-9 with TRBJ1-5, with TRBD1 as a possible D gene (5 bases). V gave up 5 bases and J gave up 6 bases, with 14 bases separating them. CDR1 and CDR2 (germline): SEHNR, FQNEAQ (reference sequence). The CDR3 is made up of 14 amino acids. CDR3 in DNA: TGTGCCAGCAGCCTCCAGGGTGTTACTCAGCCCCAGCATTTT. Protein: CASSLQGVTQPQHF.

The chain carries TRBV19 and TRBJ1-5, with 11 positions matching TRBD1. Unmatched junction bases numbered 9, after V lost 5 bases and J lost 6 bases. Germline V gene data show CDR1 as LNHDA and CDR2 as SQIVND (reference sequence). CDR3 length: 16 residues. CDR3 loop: CASSPRDRGGFQPQHF. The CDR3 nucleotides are TGTGCCAGTAGTCCCCGGGACAGGGGGGGGTTTCAGCCCCAGCATTTT. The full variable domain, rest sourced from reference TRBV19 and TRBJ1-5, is DGGITQSPKYLFRKEGQNVTLSCEQNLNHDAMYWYRQDPGQGLRLIYYSQIVNDFQKGDIAEGYSVSREKKESFPLTVTSAQKNPTAFYLCASSPRDRGGFQPQHFGDGTRLSIL.

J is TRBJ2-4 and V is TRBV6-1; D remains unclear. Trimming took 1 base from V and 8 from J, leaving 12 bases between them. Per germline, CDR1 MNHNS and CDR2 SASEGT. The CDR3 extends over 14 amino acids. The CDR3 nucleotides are TGTGCCAGCAGTGAAGGGGGAAACACGGACATTCAGTACTTC. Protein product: CASSEGGNTDIQYF.

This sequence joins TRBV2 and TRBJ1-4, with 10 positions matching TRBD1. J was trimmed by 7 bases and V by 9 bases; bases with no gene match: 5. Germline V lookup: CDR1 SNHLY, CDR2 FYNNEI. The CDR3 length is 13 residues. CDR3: CARGGQGSEKLFF. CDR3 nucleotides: TGTGCCAGGGGGGGACAGGGGAGTGAAAAACTGTTTTTT.

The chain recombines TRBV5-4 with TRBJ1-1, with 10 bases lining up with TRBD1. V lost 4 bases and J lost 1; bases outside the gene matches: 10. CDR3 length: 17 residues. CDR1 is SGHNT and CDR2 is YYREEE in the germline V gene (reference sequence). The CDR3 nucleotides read TGTGCCAGCAGCATCCCGGGACAGGGGATCAGGAACACTGAAGCTTTCTTT. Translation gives CASSIPGQGIRNTEAFF.

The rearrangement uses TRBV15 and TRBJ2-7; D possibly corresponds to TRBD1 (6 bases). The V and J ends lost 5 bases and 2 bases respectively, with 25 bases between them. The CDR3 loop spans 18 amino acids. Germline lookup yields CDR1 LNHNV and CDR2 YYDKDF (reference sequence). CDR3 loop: CATSLHRLSGTKTYEQYF. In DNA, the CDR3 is TGTGCCACCAGCCTCCATCGCCTGTCCGGGACAAAAACCTACGAGCAGTACTTC. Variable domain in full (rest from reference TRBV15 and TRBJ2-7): DAMVIQNPRYQVTQFGKPVTLSCSQTLNHNVMYWYQQKSSQAPKLLFHYYDKDFNNEADTPDNFQSRRPNTSFCFLDIRSPGLGDTAMYLCATSLHRLSGTKTYEQYFGPGTRLTVT.

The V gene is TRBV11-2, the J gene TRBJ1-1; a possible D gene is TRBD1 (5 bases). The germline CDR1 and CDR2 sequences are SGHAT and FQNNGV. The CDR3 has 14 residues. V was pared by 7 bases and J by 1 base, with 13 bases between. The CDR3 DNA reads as TGTGCCAGCAACTTGACAGCCGAGAACACTGAAGCTTTCTTT. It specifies CASNLTAENTEAFF.

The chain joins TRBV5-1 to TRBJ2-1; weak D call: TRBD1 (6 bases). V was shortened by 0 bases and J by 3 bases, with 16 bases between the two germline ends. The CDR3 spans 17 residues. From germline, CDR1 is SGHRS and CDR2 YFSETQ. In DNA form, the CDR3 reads TGCGCCAGCAGCTTGGGGAAAAGGGGGATTGTCTACAATGAGCAGTTCTTC. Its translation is CASSLGKRGIVYNEQFF.